Each of the 27 T cell receptor beta chains below was sequenced from the same sample in a study of technical replicates of blood from a few donors. Sequencing was performed with immunoSEQ multiplex PCR; in TCRdb, only in-frame clones are kept and a portion is missing. Altogether around 74,000 clones are present, 65% to 90% being singletons, with the ten largest covering about 5%. Sequences were obtained from PBMCs. These receptors originate from a human donor in good health. Some clones in this sample may be carry-over from other donors' samples.

This clone was picked up one time. The genes are TRBV18 and TRBJ2-7; TRBD1 aligns across 8 bases. CDR1 and CDR2 from the germline V gene are KGHSH and LQKENI. With V trimmed by 8 bases and J by 3 bases, 9 bases remained unmatched. The CDR3 spans 14 residues. The CDR3 nucleotides read TGTGCCAGCAAAACAGGGGGAGGCGTCTACGAGCAGTACTTC. Residues: CASKTGGGVYEQYF.

The chain has TRBV4-1 and TRBJ1-3; 8 bases fit TRBD1. The CDR3 covers 15 residues. The germline gives CDR1 MGHRA, CDR2 YSYEKL. V dropped 0 bases and J dropped 7; count of bases not matched to a gene: 5. This chain's CDR3 is CASSQDGQGRNTIYF. For the CDR3, the DNA is TGCGCCAGCAGCCAAGACGGACAGGGCAGGAACACCATATATTTT.

The J gene is TRBJ1-1, the V gene TRBV7-9, with D maybe TRBD1 (6 bases). Per the germline V gene, CDR1 is SEHNR and CDR2 is FQNEAQ (reference sequence). The CDR3 length is 13 residues. V gave up 1 base and J gave up 6 bases, with 9 bases separating them. The CDR3 DNA sequence: TGTGCCAGCAGCTTAGATGGGGGCCCTGAAGCTTTCTTT. It yields the protein CASSLDGGPEAFF.

V gene TRBV7-6 combines with J gene TRBJ2-1, with a weak D call TRBD2 (5 bases). This CDR3 has 15 residues. Trimming left V 1 base short and J 4 bases short, with 11 bases between. CDR1 and CDR2 from the germline V gene are SGHVS and FNYEAQ. This chain's CDR3 is CASSLEAGGYNEQFF. DNA for the CDR3: TGTGCCAGCAGCTTAGAGGCGGGTGGGTACAATGAGCAGTTCTTC.

The gene calls are TRBV23-1 and TRBJ2-3; 11 nucleotides match TRBD1. TRBV23-1 is labeled an ORF, and its function is uncertain. This CDR3 is built from 15 residues. Trimming cost V 4 bases and J 3 bases; bases outside gene matches: 3. CDR3 nucleotides: TGCGCCAGCAGTCCTGGACAGGGGGCGACAGATACGCAGTATTTT. It codes for CASSPGQGATDTQYF.

The genes are TRBV4-2 and TRBJ1-2, with 9 bases lining up with TRBD1. The V gene's germline CDR1 is LGHNA and CDR2 YNFKEQ. After removal of 5 bases from V and 2 bases from J, the junction contained 3 bases not matched to a gene. This CDR3 has 14 residues. The CDR3 protein is CASSMTGGNYGYTF. For the CDR3, the DNA is TGTGCCAGCAGCATGACAGGGGGGAACTATGGCTACACCTTC.

The chain uses TRBV27 and TRBJ1-1; no clear D. V was clipped by 5 bases and J by 1 base, with 8 bases between them. This CDR3 has 13 residues. Germline CDR1 and CDR2: MNHEY and SMNVEV (reference sequence). DNA for the CDR3: TGTGCCAGCAGTAACTTTTGGAACACTGAAGCTTTCTTT. Its protein product is CASSNFWNTEAFF.

CDR3 DNA: TGTGCCAGTACCAAGATCAACAGGGCGGGTTCGATCGCAACTAATGAAAAACTGTTTTTT. It yields the protein CASTKINRAGSIATNEKLFF. The chain combines TRBV19 with TRBJ1-4; TRBD1 is a possible D gene (6 bases). Germline V CDR1 and CDR2: LNHDA, SQIVND (reference sequence). V lost 7 bases to trimming and J lost 0 bases, with 27 bases between them. The CDR3 length is 20 residues.

This clone showed up just once. The chain recombines TRBV5-1 with TRBJ1-1; 8 bases match TRBD1. The V gene's germline CDR1 is SGHRS and CDR2 YFSETQ. With V trimmed by 0 bases and J by 4 bases, 8 bases remained unmatched. This CDR3 contains 16 residues. CDR3 DNA sequence: TGCGCCAGCAGCTTGGCCCCGGACAGGGTGGGCACTGAAGCTTTCTTT. This codes for CASSLAPDRVGTEAFF.

J is TRBJ2-4 and V is TRBV4-2; a weak D match, TRBD2 (5 bases). Per germline, CDR1 LGHNA and CDR2 YNFKEQ. CDR3 length: 15 residues. V was shortened by 0 bases and J by 3 bases, with 9 bases between the two germline ends. CDR3 DNA sequence: TGTGCCAGCAGCCAAGACGAGGGAGTCAAAAACATTCAGTACTTC. The encoded protein is CASSQDEGVKNIQYF.

J is TRBJ1-1 and V is TRBV5-4; a possible D gene is TRBD1 (5 bases). This CDR3 comprises 16 residues. Trimming pared 0 bases from V and 4 bases from J, leaving 16 bases between. Looked up from germline, CDR1 is SGHNT and CDR2 is YYREEE (reference sequence). The CDR3 here is CASSLAGGRALTEAFF. Here the CDR3 DNA reads TGTGCCAGCAGCTTGGCGGGTGGCAGGGCACTCACTGAAGCTTTCTTT.

The genes are TRBV7-8 and TRBJ2-7; D uncertain. The CDR3 is 14 residues long. In germline, CDR1 is SGHVS, CDR2 FQNEAQ. The V end lost 2 bases, the J end lost 5 bases, and 13 bases lay between the germline ends. CDR3 region: CASSLLTQLDEQYF. In nucleotides, the CDR3 is TGTGCCAGCAGCTTACTTACCCAGTTGGACGAGCAGTACTTC.

This rearrangement joins TRBV6-4 to TRBJ2-3; 11 bases are shared with TRBD2. Trimming took 6 bases from V and 0 from J; bases not matched to a gene: 2. The CDR3 runs to 15 residues. In germline, CDR1 is MRHNA, CDR2 SNTAGT. CDR3 bases: TGTGCCAGCAGGCTAGCGGGGGGCAGCACAGATACGCAGTATTTT. Translated: CASRLAGGSTDTQYF.

The chain recombines TRBV9 with TRBJ2-1; no reliable D call. The CDR3 is 15 residues long. Trimming took off 5 bases at V and 1 base at J, with 13 bases between the two ends. The germline V gene encodes CDR1 SGDLS and CDR2 YYNGEE. CDR3 region: CASSVSLGSYNEQFF. CDR3 nucleotides: TGTGCCAGCAGTGTGTCCCTCGGGTCCTACAATGAGCAGTTCTTC. The full variable domain, its missing parts supplied by reference TRBV9 and TRBJ2-1, is DSGVTQTPKHLITATGQRVTLRCSPRSGDLSVYWYQQSLDQGLQFLIQYYNGEERAKGNILERFSAQQFPDLHSELNLSSLELGDSALYFCASSVSLGSYNEQFFGPGTRLTVL.

The chain recombines TRBV6-6 with TRBJ1-3; D unresolved. This CDR3 has 14 residues. Trimming pared 5 bases from V and 0 bases from J, leaving 8 bases between. From germline, CDR1 is MNHNY and CDR2 SVGAGI (reference sequence). The CDR3 region has the DNA TGTGCCAGCAGTGGCGACACCTCTGGAAACACCATATATTTT. Translating gives CASSGDTSGNTIYF.

The genes are TRBV5-1 and TRBJ1-2; tentatively, D is TRBD1 (6 bases). This CDR3 contains 14 residues. Germline assignment: CDR1 SGHRS and CDR2 YFSETQ. The V end lost 4 bases, the J end lost 8 bases, and 18 bases lay between the germline ends. The CDR3, as DNA: TGCGCCAGCAGCCCTACCGGGGGGCCTATGGGCTACACCTTC. Translating it yields CASSPTGGPMGYTF.

V usage is TRBV7-9 and J usage is TRBJ2-7; 9 bases line up with TRBD1. The CDR3 extends over 14 amino acids. Trimming at V came to 3 bases and at J to 3 bases, leaving 3 bases not matched to a gene. Germline V gene lookup returns CDR1 SEHNR and CDR2 FQNEAQ (reference sequence). The CDR3 nucleotides read TGTGCCAGCAGCTTTGGACAGGGGAGCTACGAGCAGTACTTC. It translates to CASSFGQGSYEQYF.

The J gene is TRBJ2-3, the V gene TRBV5-6; possibly TRBD2 for D (7 bases). Per the germline V gene, CDR1 is SGHDT and CDR2 is YYEEEE. The germline V and J ends were trimmed by 1 base and 5 bases, with 14 bases remaining between them. This CDR3 region has 15 residues. The CDR3 bases are TGTGCCAGCAGCTTGCGAGGGGGGGGCAAAGATACGCAGTATTTT. Translation gives CASSLRGGGKDTQYF.

This chain uses TRBV5-6 with TRBJ1-1; 9 bases agree with TRBD1. V lost 4 bases, J lost 5 bases, and 12 bases stayed unmatched. The germline V gene has CDR1 SGHDT and CDR2 YYEEEE. This CDR3 has 16 amino acids. CDR3 DNA: TGTGCCAGCAGCCTCAATTCCGGGACAGGGAAGACTGAAGCTTTCTTT. Translated, it gives CASSLNSGTGKTEAFF.

CDR3 coding DNA: TGTGCCAGCAGTACGACTAGCGGGAGACTTAACGGGGAGACCCAGTACTTC. It yields the protein CASSTTSGRLNGETQYF. The chain recombines TRBV27 with TRBJ2-5; 12 bases agree with TRBD2. V gave up 5 bases and J gave up 5 bases; unmatched junction bases: 12. The CDR3 is 17 amino acids. The germline V gene has CDR1 MNHEY and CDR2 SMNVEV (reference sequence).

This clone was found once. The chain couples TRBV5-4 to TRBJ2-1, with 14 bases lining up with TRBD2. The junction had 6 bases not matched to a gene; V was cut back by 2 bases and J by 8 bases. Per germline, CDR1 SGHNT and CDR2 YYREEE (reference sequence). There are 16 residues in the CDR3. The CDR3 spells CASSFRLAGGWDEQFF. For the CDR3, the DNA is TGTGCCAGCAGCTTCCGACTAGCGGGGGGGTGGGATGAGCAGTTCTTC.

This clone came up once. The DNA for the CDR3 is TGTGCCAGCAGCGTAGGGCAGGGGGAGACCCAGTACTTC. Translating it yields CASSVGQGETQYF. The rearrangement links TRBV9 to TRBJ2-5; the D gene is possibly TRBD1 (6 bases). Deletions cut 0 bases from V and 5 bases from J, with 8 bases between. From germline, CDR1 is SGDLS and CDR2 YYNGEE. The CDR3 length is 13 residues.

The chain carries TRBV4-2 and TRBJ1-2; 11 bases fit TRBD1. The CDR3 is made up of 17 amino acids. J was trimmed by 4 bases and V by 2 bases; bases with no gene match: 9. Germline CDR1 and CDR2: LGHNA and YNFKEQ. CDR3 protein: CASSQTPGQGDSYGYTF. The CDR3 DNA is TGTGCCAGCAGCCAAACGCCGGGACAGGGGGATAGCTATGGCTACACCTTC.

The table lists this clone with a count of one. The chain joins TRBV7-9 to TRBJ2-2, with TRBD2 matching 10 bases. The germline V gene has CDR1 SEHNR and CDR2 FQNEAQ (reference sequence). The CDR3 is 15 residues long. V was clipped by 4 bases and J by 5 bases; unmatched bases: 4. Written as DNA, the CDR3 is TGTGCCAGCAGCTCCCCACTAGCGGGGACCGGGGAGCTGTTTTTT. This gives the protein CASSSPLAGTGELFF.

To note about this clone: This same CDR3 is encoded by further DNA sequences in the sample. CDR3 sequence reads: CSVLERGDRGFQPQHF. CDR3 bases: TGCAGCGTACTGGAAAGGGGGGACAGGGGATTTCAGCCCCAGCATTTT. The rearrangement uses TRBV29-1 and TRBJ1-5; 10 positions agree with TRBD1. Germline CDR1 is SQVTM and CDR2 is ANQGSEA. The length of the CDR3 is 16 residues. V lost 6 bases, J lost 6 bases, and 14 bases stayed unmatched.

V is TRBV5-8 and J is TRBJ2-2; the match to TRBD1 covers 10 bases. The germline V gene has CDR1 SGHTS and CDR2 YDEGEE. Trimming cost V 4 bases and J 4 bases; bases outside gene matches: 7. This CDR3 is built from 16 residues. In DNA, the CDR3 is TGTGCCAGCAGCCGGGACAGGGGTTTTCCCACCGGGGAGCTGTTTTTT. This sequence encodes CASSRDRGFPTGELFF. The variable domain in full, with the rest retrieved from reference TRBV5-8 and TRBJ2-2, is EAGVTQSPTHLIKTRGQQATLRCSPISGHTSVYWYQQALGLGLQFLLWYDEGEERNRGNFPPRFSGRQFPNYSSELNVNALELEDSALYLCASSRDRGFPTGELFFGEGSRLTVL.

The rearrangement uses TRBV12-1 and TRBJ1-1; the listed D gene, TRBD1, was not tested against the DNA. TRBV12-1 is given as a pseudogene. The CDR3 loop spans 14 amino acids. This CDR3 is CASSFGPRGTEAFF. CDR3 DNA: TGTGCCAGCAGCTTTGGCCCAAGGGGCACTGAAGCTTTCTTT.